These 27 T cell receptor beta chains share one sample of origin, sequenced in a study of sequential checkpoint blockade in melanoma. The repertoire was sequenced with immunoSEQ multiplex PCR; TCRdb's copy has only in-frame clones and lacks some. The sample carries about 13,000 clones, roughly 27% recorded once. The sample's treatment: randomized to nivolumab then ipilimumab (arm A) or the reverse (arm B). The material was tumor tissue (inferred from file names), obtained from a patient given nivolumab and ipilimumab in sequence. Receptors were obtained from a human donor with melanoma.

This clone is judged medium-sized. The chain carries TRBV23-1 and TRBJ2-7; TRBD1 is a possible D gene (6 bases). TRBV23-1 is sorted into the ORF group, with uncertain function. The V end was cut by 5 bases, the J end by 1 base, with 18 bases between. CDR3 size: 16 residues. CDR3 protein: CASSNVQDSVSYEQYF. DNA of the CDR3: TGCGCCAGCAGTAACGTCCAGGACAGCGTATCCTACGAGCAGTACTTC.

The chain links TRBV19 to TRBJ2-7; possible D gene TRBD1, 6 bases. From germline, CDR1 is LNHDA and CDR2 SQIVND (reference sequence). The length of the CDR3 is 14 residues. V was shortened by 1 base and J by 6 bases, with 13 bases between the two germline ends. CDR3 residues: CASSIAQGRGEQYF. CDR3 coding DNA: TGTGCCAGTAGTATAGCCCAGGGGAGAGGCGAGCAGTACTTC.

This clone was seen a handful of times. The J gene is TRBJ2-1, the V gene TRBV11-3; D perhaps matches TRBD2 (5 bases). Germline-derived CDR1 and CDR2 are SGHNT and YENEEA. The ends were cut back, 1 base at V and 7 bases at J, with 17 bases in the middle. The CDR3 spans 16 residues. CDR3 loop: CASSLVTAGLGNEQFF. CDR3 DNA: TGTGCCAGCAGCTTAGTAACGGCGGGCCTGGGAAATGAGCAGTTCTTC.

The chain uses TRBV6-8 and TRBJ1-5; D is undetermined. The CDR3 loop spans 17 amino acids. The germline V gene has CDR1 MNHGY and CDR2 SAAAGT. V lost 0 bases, J lost 6 bases, and 18 bases lay in between. The CDR3 nucleotides read TGTGCCAGCAGTTACTCGGCACGAAGGGAGTGGAGTCAGCCCCAGCATTTT. This encodes CASSYSARREWSQPQHF.

The J gene is TRBJ2-7, the V gene TRBV29-1, with D possibly being TRBD2 (6 bases). This CDR3 spans 14 amino acids. Trimming took off 6 bases at V and 5 bases at J, with 20 bases between the two ends. Per germline, CDR1 SQVTM and CDR2 ANQGSEA. CDR3 residues: CSVLGGPGTDEQYF. As DNA, the CDR3 is TGCAGCGTGTTGGGGGGACCTGGGACCGACGAGCAGTACTTC.

The gene calls are TRBV28 and TRBJ1-1; 8 bases fit TRBD1. V was clipped by 8 bases and J by 0 bases; unmatched bases: 2. CDR1 is MDHEN, CDR2 SYDVKM, per germline. The CDR3 sequence is 13 residues long. CDR3 coding DNA: TGTGCCAGCCACAGGGGGATGAACACTGAAGCTTTCTTT. As protein: CASHRGMNTEAFF.

The chain uses TRBV25-1 and TRBJ2-7; D might be TRBD2 (5 bases). V was cut by 2 bases and J by 4 bases, with 9 bases left in between. CDR1 is MGHDK and CDR2 is SYGVNS in the germline V gene. The CDR3 runs to 13 residues. CDR3 residues: CASSEPGLYEQYF. The CDR3 DNA sequence: TGTGCCAGCAGTGAACCCGGACTTTACGAGCAGTACTTC.

V and J are TRBV5-1 and TRBJ1-2, with 8 bases aligning to TRBD1. The CDR3 has 17 amino acids. Losses at the gene ends were 0 bases for V and 0 bases for J; bases not matched to a gene: 7. Germline V gene lookup returns CDR1 SGHRS and CDR2 YFSETQ. CDR3 in DNA: TGCGCCAGCAGCTTGGCCGGGCAGGGGGCGGCTAACTATGGCTACACCTTC. Its translation: CASSLAGQGAANYGYTF.

This chain connects TRBV6-8 to TRBJ2-7; possibly TRBD2 for D (6 bases). This CDR3 spans 16 amino acids. In germline, CDR1 is MNHGY, CDR2 SAAAGT. The V gene lost 4 bases and the J gene lost 3 bases, with 19 bases spanning the gap. CDR3 amino acids: CASSSSLRGSVYEQYF. As DNA, the CDR3 is TGTGCCAGCAGTTCCAGTTTGCGGGGTTCCGTCTACGAGCAGTACTTC.

Only a few counts were recorded for this clone. J is TRBJ2-7 and V is TRBV11-3, with D possibly being TRBD1 (7 bases). Germline V gene lookup returns CDR1 SGHNT and CDR2 YENEEA. The CDR3 covers 15 residues. V gave up 5 bases and J gave up 2 bases, with 16 bases separating them. Written as DNA, the CDR3 is TGTGCCAGCAGCACAGGGGTCGGGGGCCCCTACGAGCAGTACTTC. Protein: CASSTGVGGPYEQYF.

This clone was seen a few times. Here the CDR3 reads CATSRDWAPNEQFF. The CDR3 region has the DNA TGTGCCACCAGCAGAGATTGGGCCCCCAATGAGCAGTTCTTC. The chain is built from TRBV15 and TRBJ2-1, with D hard to call. The CDR3 totals 14 residues. Per the germline V gene, CDR1 is LNHNV and CDR2 is YYDKDF (reference sequence). The V end was cut by 0 bases, the J end by 6 bases, with 9 bases between. The whole variable domain, filled in from reference TRBV15 and TRBJ2-1, reads DAMVIQNPRYQVTQFGKPVTLSCSQTLNHNVMYWYQQKSSQAPKLLFHYYDKDFNNEADTPDNFQSRRPNTSFCFLDIRSPGLGDTAMYLCATSRDWAPNEQFFGPGTRLTVL.

The table lists this clone with many counts. The V call is TRBV7-1, the J call TRBJ1-1, with 7 bases that match TRBD1. TRBV7-1 is an open reading frame whose function is uncertain. V shed 5 bases and J 3 bases; nucleotides not matched to a gene: 6. There are 14 residues in the CDR3. The CDR3 sequence: CASSPGGPDTEAFF. The CDR3 DNA reads as TGTGCCAGCAGCCCAGGGGGGCCAGACACTGAAGCTTTCTTT.

This clone has only a few counts. The chain combines TRBV6-8 with TRBJ2-6, with D perhaps TRBD1 or TRBD2 (5 bases each). The length of the CDR3 is 17 residues. CDR1 and CDR2 (germline): MNHGY, SAAAGT. V shed 5 bases and J shed 3 bases, with 17 bases lying between them. In DNA, the CDR3 is TGTGCCAGCAGTATCCTGGGGACCGGGATTGGGGCCAACGTCCTGACTTTC. It encodes CASSILGTGIGANVLTF.

The chain joins TRBV10-2 to TRBJ1-2; no clear D. CDR1 and CDR2 (germline): WSHSY, SAAADI. Trimming took 6 bases from V and 7 from J, leaving 21 bases between them. The CDR3 runs to 15 residues. CDR3 nucleotide sequence: TGCGCCAGCAGCACAACCCCCTACGACCCGGCTGGCTACACCTTC. Protein sequence: CASSTTPYDPAGYTF.

The chain recombines TRBV6-8 with TRBJ2-3; 9 nucleotides line up with TRBD2. Looked up from germline, CDR1 is MNHGY and CDR2 is SAAAGT. J lost 3 bases, V lost 3 bases, and 7 bases had no gene match. The CDR3 is 16 residues long. The CDR3 here is CASSYKVAGETDTQYF. The DNA of the CDR3 is TGTGCCAGCAGTTATAAGGTAGCGGGAGAAACAGATACGCAGTATTTT.

This clone was observed a few times. The CDR3 is CASSLGAGMKLQYF. CDR3 nucleotides: TGTGCCAGCAGCTTAGGGGCAGGAATGAAGTTACAGTACTTC. The chain combines TRBV11-3 with TRBJ2-7; D is unclear. V shed 1 base and J shed 10 bases, with 17 bases lying between them. This CDR3 spans 14 amino acids. From germline, CDR1 is SGHNT and CDR2 YENEEA.

The V and J genes are TRBV9 and TRBJ2-7; D is unresolved. CDR3 length: 13 amino acids. From germline, CDR1 is SGDLS and CDR2 YYNGEE. Trimming removed 0 bases from V and 0 bases from J, with 4 bases in between. The CDR3 region is CASSVDNSYEQYF. CDR3 sequence (DNA): TGTGCCAGCAGCGTAGACAACTCCTACGAGCAGTACTTC.

The chain uses TRBV28 and TRBJ2-7; 10 nucleotides match TRBD1. Unmatched junction bases numbered 16, after V lost 8 bases and J lost 3 bases. The CDR3 loop spans 17 amino acids. The germline V gene encodes CDR1 MDHEN and CDR2 SYDVKM. CDR3 bases: TGTGCCAGCCAGGTACACGGTGGGGGGACAGGGGACTACGAGCAGTACTTC. This codes for CASQVHGGGTGDYEQYF. The variable domain in full, completed from reference TRBV28 and TRBJ2-7, reads DVKVTQSSRYLVKRTGEKVFLECVQDMDHENMFWYRQDPGLGLRLIYFSYDVKMKEKGDIPEGYSVSREKKERFSLILESASTNQTSMYLCASQVHGGGTGDYEQYFGPGTRLTVT.

The chain combines TRBV28 with TRBJ1-3; a possible D gene is TRBD1 (6 bases). Germline values: CDR1 MDHEN, CDR2 SYDVKM. CDR3 length: 16 residues. V lost 3 bases and J 6 bases, leaving 18 bases between the germline ends. The chain's CDR3 is CASSFQLQGLQNTIYF. The CDR3 DNA sequence: TGTGCCAGCAGTTTCCAACTACAGGGCCTCCAAAACACCATATATTTT.

This clone turned up a few times. The V call is TRBV12-5, the J call TRBJ2-5; the D is unclear. The V end lost 3 bases, the J end lost 5 bases, and 13 bases lay between the germline ends. From germline, CDR1 is LGHNT and CDR2 FRNRAP. The CDR3 extends over 14 amino acids. The CDR3 reads CASGFWAAKETQYF. CDR3 coding DNA: TGTGCTAGTGGTTTCTGGGCAGCAAAGGAGACCCAGTACTTC.

This clone was picked up many times. The chain recombines TRBV4-1 with TRBJ2-1; no definite D call. Germline CDR1 is MGHRA and CDR2 is YSYEKL. Trimming removed 6 bases at V and 0 bases at J, with 18 bases between. This CDR3 spans 17 amino acids. In nucleotides, the CDR3 is TGCGCCAGCAGTTTCCACCACAGAGTAAACTCCTACAATGAGCAGTTCTTC. Translated: CASSFHHRVNSYNEQFF.

A few counts support this clone. The genes are TRBV4-1 and TRBJ2-5, with 11 bases aligning to TRBD2. Germline V gives CDR1 MGHRA, CDR2 YSYEKL. The V segment lost 1 base and the J segment 4 bases; nucleotides outside the gene matches: 5. This CDR3 spans 16 amino acids. Here the CDR3 reads CASSQGVAGGGETQYF. The CDR3 bases are TGCGCCAGCAGCCAAGGGGTAGCGGGAGGGGGAGAGACCCAGTACTTC.

This clone was recorded a few times. The genes are TRBV28 and TRBJ1-2; no clear D. CDR1 and CDR2 (germline): MDHEN, SYDVKM. This CDR3 is 13 amino acids long. Trimming pared 3 bases from V and 4 bases from J, leaving 9 bases between. The chain's CDR3 is CASSFSRIYGYTF. The CDR3 DNA reads TGTGCCAGCAGTTTCTCCCGGATCTATGGCTACACCTTC.

This clone was recorded a few times. The chain joins TRBV6-8 to TRBJ1-1, with unresolved D. V was shortened by 3 bases and J by 1 base, with 6 bases between the two germline ends. Germline assignment: CDR1 MNHGY and CDR2 SAAAGT. CDR3 length: 13 residues. The CDR3 coding sequence is TGTGCCAGCAGTTATGGGGAGAACACTGAAGCTTTCTTT. Encoded protein: CASSYGENTEAFF.

This CDR3 is CASREYSTDTQYF. The CDR3 DNA reads as TGTGCCAGCCGGGAGTATAGCACAGATACGCAGTATTTT. The chain employs TRBV6-8 and TRBJ2-3, with a tentative D call TRBD2 (6 bases). Trimming took off 8 bases at V and 0 bases at J, with 9 bases between the two ends. Per the germline V gene, CDR1 is MNHGY and CDR2 is SAAAGT. CDR3 length equals 13 residues.

This clone was observed at least ten times. V and J are TRBV11-3 and TRBJ2-7; 11 bases fit TRBD1. Per germline, CDR1 SGHNT and CDR2 YENEEA. This CDR3 contains 15 residues. V gave up 4 bases and J gave up 2 bases; unmatched junction bases: 4. The CDR3 DNA reads as TGTGCCAGCAGCTACGGGACAGGGGGACCCTACGAGCAGTACTTC. The encoded protein is CASSYGTGGPYEQYF.

This clone was counted only a few times. DNA of the CDR3: TGTGCCAGCAGCCCCGCGGACAGGGACTCCTACGAGCAGTACTTC. Translation gives CASSPADRDSYEQYF. The chain employs TRBV28 and TRBJ2-7; 8 bases are a match to TRBD1. V dropped 6 bases and J dropped 0; count of bases not matched to a gene: 7. This CDR3 comprises 15 residues. Germline CDR1 reads MDHEN; CDR2 reads SYDVKM. Looking up the rest from reference TRBV28 and TRBJ2-7 gives the full variable domain: DVKVTQSSRYLVKRTGEKVFLECVQDMDHENMFWYRQDPGLGLRLIYFSYDVKMKEKGDIPEGYSVSREKKERFSLILESASTNQTSMYLCASSPADRDSYEQYFGPGTRLTVT.